The 6 T cell receptor beta chains presented below share a single source sample, sequenced in a study of T cell responses to AZD1222 COVID-19 vaccine. Sequencing used immunoSEQ multiplex PCR; TCRdb keeps in-frame clones, though not all of them. The table has 200,000 to 300,000 clones, over 90% seen once. Sequences were derived from peripheral blood, sampled on day 0 of AZD1222 vaccination. These receptors came from an adult in good health.

This chain uses TRBV6-5 with TRBJ2-7; D might be TRBD1 (5 bases). The ends were cut back, 5 bases at V and 3 bases at J, with 11 bases in the middle. Germline values: CDR1 MNHEY, CDR2 SVGAGI. This CDR3 contains 13 residues. The CDR3 reads CASSPGILYEQYF. The CDR3 coding sequence is TGTGCCAGCAGTCCAGGGATTCTCTACGAGCAGTACTTC.

The V and J genes are TRBV7-9 and TRBJ2-5; 7 bases map to TRBD1. CDR3 length: 16 residues. Germline loops: CDR1 SEHNR, CDR2 FQNEAQ (reference sequence). Unmatched junction bases numbered 14, after V lost 5 bases and J lost 5 bases. In DNA form, the CDR3 reads TGTGCCAGCAGCCCCCGACAGGGTGTTGGTCGCGAGACCCAGTACTTC. It translates to CASSPRQGVGRETQYF.

The gene calls are TRBV2 and TRBJ2-1; D gene uncertain. The CDR3 runs to 14 residues. The ends were cut back, 1 base at V and 9 bases at J, with 13 bases in the middle. The germline V gene has CDR1 SNHLY and CDR2 FYNNEI. The CDR3 sequence: CASSEDEMDSEQFF. CDR3 nucleotide sequence: TGTGCCAGCAGTGAAGACGAAATGGATTCTGAGCAGTTCTTC.

J is TRBJ1-1 and V is TRBV7-9; tentatively, D is TRBD1 (5 bases). V was cut by 1 base and J by 4 bases, with 7 bases left in between. This CDR3 has 13 amino acids. Per the germline V gene, CDR1 is SEHNR and CDR2 is FQNEAQ (reference sequence). CDR3 loop: CASSLDQGTEAFF. CDR3 nucleotide sequence: TGTGCCAGCAGCTTAGACCAGGGCACTGAAGCTTTCTTT.

The V gene is TRBV28, the J gene TRBJ1-1; D perhaps matches TRBD1 (6 bases). This CDR3 spans 15 amino acids. The germline gives CDR1 MDHEN, CDR2 SYDVKM. Trimming took off 3 bases at V and 1 base at J, with 12 bases between the two ends. This CDR3 is CASSFGGSGNTEAFF. CDR3 sequence (DNA): TGTGCCAGCAGTTTCGGGGGCTCGGGGAACACTGAAGCTTTCTTT. Supplemented by reference TRBV28 and TRBJ1-1, the full variable domain reads DVKVTQSSRYLVKRTGEKVFLECVQDMDHENMFWYRQDPGLGLRLIYFSYDVKMKEKGDIPEGYSVSREKKERFSLILESASTNQTSMYLCASSFGGSGNTEAFFGQGTRLTVV.

The chain recombines TRBV13 with TRBJ2-1, with D possibly TRBD1 on 6 matching bases. V was pared by 7 bases and J by 4 bases, with 17 bases between. Germline-derived CDR1 and CDR2 are PRHDT and FYEKMQ (reference sequence). This CDR3 comprises 15 residues. The CDR3 protein is CASNPPGDGYNEQFF. The CDR3 DNA sequence: TGTGCCAGCAACCCTCCAGGGGATGGATACAATGAGCAGTTCTTC. Variable domain in full (rest from reference TRBV13 and TRBJ2-1): AAGVIQSPRHLIKEKRETATLKCYPIPRHDTVYWYQQGPGQDPQFLISFYEKMQSDKGSIPDRFSAQQFSDYHSELNMSSLELGDSALYFCASNPPGDGYNEQFFGPGTRLTVL.